Presented here are 5 T cell receptor beta chains from one specimen sequenced in a study of graft-versus-host responses after intestinal transplantation. TCRdb's table, derived via immunoSEQ multiplex PCR, lists solely in-frame clones and lacks some. Counted here are some 110,000 clones, roughly 92% occurring once; the ten biggest clones make up 0.23%. The antigens of these receptors remain unknown. This material consisted of unstimulated CD4+ T cells sorted from spleen or lymph node cells, taken before transplant. Receptors were obtained from a human donor who was the organ donor for an intestinal transplant.

The rearrangement uses TRBV18 and TRBJ1-2, with a tentative D call TRBD1 (6 bases). This CDR3 is built from 14 residues. CDR1 and CDR2 (germline): KGHSH, LQKENI. V was clipped by 3 bases and J by 5 bases, with 13 bases between them. CDR3 bases: TGTGCCAGCTCACCCCGGACAGAGGATTATGGCTACACCTTC. This encodes CASSPRTEDYGYTF.

The V gene is TRBV9, the J gene TRBJ2-3, with TRBD1 matching 9 bases. The trim removed 7 bases at V and 3 bases at J, leaving 12 bases unmatched. The CDR3 sequence is 16 residues long. The germline gives CDR1 SGDLS, CDR2 YYNGEE. The CDR3 DNA follows: TGTGCCAGCGCCCCACCCCGGGACAGGGTGACAGATACGCAGTATTTT. Translation gives CASAPPRDRVTDTQYF.

The chain employs TRBV7-9 and TRBJ1-1, with D unclear. This CDR3 comprises 14 residues. Germline V lookup: CDR1 SEHNR, CDR2 FQNEAQ (reference sequence). Trimming removed 4 bases from V and 8 bases from J, with 17 bases in between. CDR3 nucleotide sequence: TGTGCCAGCAGCTCCGATGGGTTTTCCGGGGAAGCTTTCTTT. This sequence encodes CASSSDGFSGEAFF.

J is TRBJ1-4 and V is TRBV5-6; possibly TRBD1 for D (6 bases). The germline gives CDR1 SGHDT, CDR2 YYEEEE. Deletions cut 1 base from V and 3 bases from J, with 10 bases between. This CDR3 has 15 amino acids. The DNA for the CDR3 is TGTGCCAGCAGCTTGCCGGGGGCCGCTAATGAAAAACTGTTTTTT. Translation gives CASSLPGAANEKLFF.

The rearrangement joins TRBV19 to TRBJ2-7, with D maybe TRBD2 (6 bases). The germline V gene has CDR1 LNHDA and CDR2 SQIVND (reference sequence). This CDR3 is 13 amino acids long. The V gene lost 2 bases and the J gene lost 3 bases, with 8 bases spanning the gap. The CDR3 loop is CASSIQGGYEQYF. In DNA, the CDR3 is TGTGCCAGTAGTATACAGGGAGGCTACGAGCAGTACTTC.